This passage covers 18 T cell receptor beta chains from one sample sequenced in a study of T cells in Graves' hyperthyroidism and ophthalmopathy. Amplification targeted TCR beta CDR3 regions from RNA transcripts. Researchers ran a first-round RT-PCR on the TCR CDR3 using the HTBI primer set. TCRdb reprocessed the multiplex PCR reads with MiXCR, giving one entry per CDR3 protein. The table shows some 490,000 distinct CDR3 sequences, with around a fifth occurring only once. The specimen was blood. These TCRs come from a woman aged 70-85 years with Graves' ophthalmopathy.

A few counts support this clonotype. The genes are TRBV11-2 and TRBJ2-3, with 13 bases matching TRBD2. V lost 5 bases, J lost 4 bases, and 9 bases stayed unmatched. This CDR3 contains 17 residues. CDR1 SGHAT and CDR2 FQNNGV come from the germline V gene. The CDR3 coding sequence is TGTGCCAGCAGCCCCCGGACTAGCGGGAGCAACTCAGATACGCAGTATTTT. Translated: CASSPRTSGSNSDTQYF.

The chain has TRBV3-1 and TRBJ2-7, with a possible D match to TRBD2 (5 bases). The V end lost 1 base, the J end lost 6 bases, and 16 bases lay between the germline ends. The CDR3 is 15 amino acids. Germline V lookup: CDR1 LGHDT, CDR2 YNNKEL (reference sequence). CDR3 nucleotide sequence: TGTGCCAGCAGCCAAGGGCCGACTAAAGGAGCCGAGCAGTACTTC. Its protein product is CASSQGPTKGAEQYF.

This clonotype was recorded a few times. The rearrangement uses TRBV5-6 and TRBJ2-3; 8 nucleotides align to TRBD2. The V gene's germline CDR1 is SGHDT and CDR2 YYEEEE. The CDR3 contains 15 residues. V gave up 4 bases and J gave up 5 bases; unmatched junction bases: 9. Here the CDR3 DNA reads TGTGCCAGCAGCCAACGGCAAGCGGGAGAAGATACGCAGTATTTT. The encoded protein is CASSQRQAGEDTQYF.

The chain carries TRBV15 and TRBJ1-3, with D uncertain. The CDR3 runs to 17 residues. Looked up from germline, CDR1 is LNHNV and CDR2 is YYDKDF (reference sequence). Trimming stripped 0 bases from V and 4 bases from J, with 16 bases between. CDR3 residues: CATSRDRGIGAGNTIYF. The CDR3 region has the DNA TGTGCCACCAGCAGAGATCGAGGGATCGGAGCAGGAAACACCATATATTTT.

There are a few counts of this clonotype. The V call is TRBV20-1, the J call TRBJ2-1; TRBD1 might be the D (5 bases). This CDR3 spans 13 amino acids. Deletions cut 5 bases from V and 7 bases from J, with 15 bases between. CDR1 DFQATT and CDR2 SNEGSKA come from the germline V gene (reference sequence). The CDR3 DNA reads TGCAGTGCTTTGCGGAACACAGGAAATGAGCAGTTCTTC. Translated: CSALRNTGNEQFF.

The genes are TRBV5-1 and TRBJ1-4; D is ambiguous. This CDR3 has 17 amino acids. Trimming shortened V by 0 bases and J by 8 bases, and 20 bases separated the two germline ends. Per the germline V gene, CDR1 is SGHRS and CDR2 is YFSETQ. CDR3: CASSLAGGVLLTEKLFF. The CDR3 DNA follows: TGCGCCAGCAGCTTGGCCGGCGGGGTCCTTTTGACCGAAAAACTGTTTTTT.

The chain combines TRBV5-1 with TRBJ2-7, with TRBD1 matching 8 bases. Germline CDR1 SGHRS, CDR2 YFSETQ. V shed 0 bases, J shed 2 bases, and the junction held 7 bases outside the gene matches. The CDR3 runs 16 residues. The CDR3 nucleotides read TGCGCCAGCAGCTTGGATGGCCGACAGGGGACCTACGAGCAGTACTTC. Protein product: CASSLDGRQGTYEQYF.

The gene calls are TRBV6-1 and TRBJ2-7, with TRBD1 matching over 11 bases. The CDR3 has 13 residues. The germline gives CDR1 MNHNS, CDR2 SASEGT. Losses at the gene ends were 6 bases for V and 6 bases for J; bases not matched to a gene: 4. CDR3 coding DNA: TGTGCCAGCAGGGGACAGGGGGGTGGCGAGCAGTACTTC. It specifies CASRGQGGGEQYF.

This clonotype appeared a few times. The J gene is TRBJ2-2, the V gene TRBV29-1; the match to TRBD1 covers 7 bases. This CDR3 is built from 13 residues. Per the germline V gene, CDR1 is SQVTM and CDR2 is ANQGSEA. V lost 7 bases to trimming and J lost 7 bases; unmatched junction nucleotides: 9. CDR3 DNA: TGCAGCGCTCAAACAGGGGAGAACGGGGAGCTGTTTTTT. It is translated as CSAQTGENGELFF.

The chain carries TRBV15 and TRBJ2-5, with D possibly TRBD1 on 5 matching bases. The CDR3 runs to 16 residues. Germline loops: CDR1 LNHNV, CDR2 YYDKDF (reference sequence). V was trimmed by 2 bases and J by 5 bases, leaving 18 bases between them. The CDR3 bases are TGTGCCACCAGCAGAAGCACTACGCTAGGGGCGGAGACCCAGTACTTC. Residues: CATSRSTTLGAETQYF.

The J gene is TRBJ2-2, the V gene TRBV6-6, with D perhaps being TRBD1 or TRBD2 (8 bases each). Trimming removed 1 base from V and 7 bases from J, with 22 bases in between. The CDR3 runs 18 residues. CDR1 is MNHNY, CDR2 SVGAGI, per germline (reference sequence). The CDR3 sequence is CASSYFEYGSGTGGELFF. The CDR3 region has the DNA TGTGCCAGCAGTTACTTCGAATATGGTAGCGGGACAGGCGGGGAGCTGTTTTTT.

This clonotype turned up a few times. The chain employs TRBV7-9 and TRBJ1-1, with 7 bases matching TRBD1. In germline, CDR1 is SEHNR, CDR2 FQNEAQ (reference sequence). The CDR3 has 17 residues. V gave up 2 bases and J gave up 4 bases; unmatched junction bases: 13. The CDR3 DNA reads TGTGCCAGCAGCTTACCACCTCGGACAGGTCGCCGCACTGAAGCTTTCTTT. It specifies CASSLPPRTGRRTEAFF. Filled out from reference TRBV7-9 and TRBJ1-1, the complete variable domain reads DTGVSQNPRHKITKRGQNVTFRCDPISEHNRLYWYRQTLGQGPEFLTYFQNEAQLEKSRLLSDRFSAERPKGSFSTLEIQRTEQGDSAMYLCASSLPPRTGRRTEAFFGQGTRLTVV.

This clonotype came up a few times. The V and J genes are TRBV20-1 and TRBJ2-3; 13 bases are shared with TRBD2. This CDR3 has 20 residues. Germline V gene lookup returns CDR1 DFQATT and CDR2 SNEGSKA (reference sequence). V was clipped by 0 bases and J by 1 base; unmatched bases: 13. The chain's CDR3 is CSAREVWGTSGISGTDTQYF. CDR3 nucleotide sequence: TGCAGTGCTAGAGAGGTTTGGGGGACTAGCGGGATTTCGGGCACAGATACGCAGTATTTT.

The chain combines TRBV9 with TRBJ2-1, with 8 bases that match TRBD2. The germline CDR1 and CDR2 sequences are SGDLS and YYNGEE. With 3 bases clipped from V and 2 bases from J, the junction kept 4 bases outside the gene matches. The CDR3 has 15 amino acids. CDR3 DNA: TGTGCCAGCAGCGCGCTAGCGGGCCCCTACAATGAGCAGTTCTTC. It is translated as CASSALAGPYNEQFF. Together with reference TRBV9 and TRBJ2-1, the CDR3 gives the full variable domain: DSGVTQTPKHLITATGQRVTLRCSPRSGDLSVYWYQQSLDQGLQFLIQYYNGEERAKGNILERFSAQQFPDLHSELNLSSLELGDSALYFCASSALAGPYNEQFFGPGTRLTVL.

This clonotype has at least ten counts. This chain connects TRBV7-2 to TRBJ2-3, with 11 bases aligning to TRBD2. In germline, CDR1 is SGHTA, CDR2 FQGNSA. The V and J ends lost 5 bases and 4 bases, in that order; junction bases with no gene match: 5. The CDR3 sequence is 15 residues long. This CDR3 reads CASSLTSGRSDTQYF. CDR3 DNA sequence: TGTGCCAGCAGCCTCACTAGCGGGAGATCAGATACGCAGTATTTT.

The chain links TRBV11-3 to TRBJ2-1; 8 bases are shared with TRBD1. The CDR3 has 15 amino acids. V trimming: 3 bases; J trimming: 4 bases; junction bases outside the gene matches: 5. CDR1 is SGHNT and CDR2 is YENEEA in the germline V gene. In nucleotides, the CDR3 is TGTGCCAGCAGCTTTACTGGACAGGGATACAATGAGCAGTTCTTC. It yields the protein CASSFTGQGYNEQFF.

The sample holds a few counts of this clonotype. The chain combines TRBV3-1 with TRBJ1-2; weak D call: TRBD1 (5 bases). Trimming took 3 bases from V and 5 from J, leaving 16 bases between them. The germline gives CDR1 LGHDT, CDR2 YNNKEL (reference sequence). This CDR3 is 15 amino acids long. CDR3 in DNA: TGTGCCAGCAGCCACCGGGGCTCCGGTGGGTATGGCTACACCTTC. It codes for CASSHRGSGGYGYTF.

This clonotype has a count of ten or more. CDR3 in DNA: TGTGCCAGCAGGGGGCCCAGCGAAGCGTCTCAAGAGACCCAGTACTTC. Protein product: CASRGPSEASQETQYF. V is TRBV28 and J is TRBJ2-5; possibly TRBD1 for D (5 bases). This CDR3 has 16 amino acids. V lost 6 bases to trimming and J lost 2 bases, with 19 bases between them. Per the germline V gene, CDR1 is MDHEN and CDR2 is SYDVKM.